The 21 T cell receptor beta chains below all came from one sample that was sequenced in a study of Tregs in tolerant kidney transplant recipients. TCRdb's copy holds only in-frame clones and misses some; the assay was immunoSEQ multiplex PCR. Its clone listing holds about 33,000 clones. The sequences come from CD8+ T cells from blood, collected before the transplant. The receptors stem from a human donor who received a combined kidney and bone marrow transplant.

Notes on this clone: With the read ending 3 residues before the CDR3 end, the germline J gene is used to fill in that end. This chain connects TRBV19 to TRBJ2-7; 8 nucleotides line up with TRBD1. V shed 5 bases, J shed 3 bases, and the junction held 9 bases outside the gene matches. This CDR3 spans 15 amino acids. CDR1 LNHDA and CDR2 SQIVND come from the germline V gene (reference sequence). The covered CDR3 bases are TGTGCCAGTAGTGTAGGACAGGGTTCCGGCTACGAG. This codes for CASSVGQGSGYE. The entire CDR3 sequence reads CASSVGQGSGYEQYF. Full variable domain (outside the CDR3, taken from reference TRBV19 and TRBJ2-7): DGGITQSPKYLFRKEGQNVTLSCEQNLNHDAMYWYRQDPGQGLRLIYYSQIVNDFQKGDIAEGYSVSREKKESFPLTVTSAQKNPTAFYLCASSVGQGSGYEQYFGPGTRLTVT.

Details on this clone: The read ends 3 residues shy of where the CDR3 ends; the end is completed using the germline J gene. The genes are TRBV13 and TRBJ2-3, with no clear D. Between the trimmed V and J ends, which lost 5 bases and 3 bases, there was a span of 15 bases. The germline gives CDR1 PRHDT, CDR2 FYEKMQ (reference sequence). The length of the CDR3 is 15 residues. The CDR3 is CASSPRAPFTDTQYF. CDR3 DNA (partial): TGTGCCAGCAGCCCGAGAGCGCCTTTTACAGATACG.

Worth noting for this clone: The CDR3 end lies 3 residues beyond the end of the read and is filled in from the germline J gene. This chain joins TRBV2 and TRBJ2-5, with 16 bases aligning to TRBD2. This CDR3 is 16 amino acids long. V was pared by 6 bases and J by 5 bases, with 6 bases of the junction left unmatched. Germline CDR1 and CDR2: SNHLY and FYNNEI. The CDR3 loop reads CASRGLAGGPVETQYF. The sequenced CDR3 bases are TGTGCCAGCAGGGGACTAGCGGGAGGGCCTGTGGAGACC.

About this clone: The observed sequence ends 3 residues before the CDR3 terminus, with the missing tail filled in from the germline J gene. The chain has TRBV2 and TRBJ1-1, with D perhaps matching TRBD1 (5 bases). The V gene's germline CDR1 is SNHLY and CDR2 FYNNEI. CDR3 length: 14 amino acids. Trimming shortened V by 9 bases and J by 0 bases, and 14 bases separated the two germline ends. CDR3 loop: CARDSPHMNTEAFF. The CDR3 bases that were read are TGTGCCAGAGACAGTCCCCACATGAACACTGAA. The whole variable domain, filled in from reference TRBV2 and TRBJ1-1, reads EPEVTQTPSHQVTQMGQEVILRCVPISNHLYFYWYRQILGQKVEFLVSFYNNEISEKSEIFDDQFSVERPDGSNFTLKIRSTKLEDSAMYFCARDSPHMNTEAFFGQGTRLTVV.

Of note for this clone: The read finishes 3 residues shy of the CDR3 end, and the germline J gene is used to complete it. The chain recombines TRBV19 with TRBJ1-6; tentatively, D is TRBD1 (5 bases). This CDR3 spans 16 amino acids. The germline V and J ends were trimmed by 8 bases and 5 bases, with 19 bases remaining between them. Germline CDR1 reads LNHDA; CDR2 reads SQIVND (reference sequence). CDR3 region: CASGLPGDSNNSPLHF. CDR3 bases read: TGTGCCAGTGGATTGCCGGGCGACAGCAATAATTCACCC.

Of note for this clone: From the germline J gene comes the end of the CDR3, since the read stops 3 residues before it. This sequence joins TRBV2 and TRBJ1-1; D is possibly TRBD1 (6 bases). CDR1 is SNHLY and CDR2 is FYNNEI in the germline V gene. V lost 2 bases and J lost 1, with 17 bases in between. CDR3 length equals 17 residues. CDR3 bases read: TGTGCCAGCAGTGAATCGGCCCTCGGACAGCCGAACACTGAA. Translation gives CASSESALGQPNTE. The full CDR3 protein is CASSESALGQPNTEAFF.

In the case of this clone: The CDR3 end falls 3 residues outside the read, so it is completed with the germline J gene. The genes are TRBV6-2 or TRBV6-3 and TRBJ2-1; D call uncertain. Germline values: CDR1 MNHEY, CDR2 SVGEGT. The length of the CDR3 is 14 residues. Trimming cost V 3 bases and J 3 bases, with 9 bases left between them. The CDR3 bases that were read are TGTGCCAGCAGTTATCTAGAATTCTACAATGAG. Translated: CASSYLEFYNE. The complete CDR3 sequence is CASSYLEFYNEQFF.

As regards this clone: The CDR3 end falls 3 residues outside the read, so it is completed with the germline J gene. The chain has TRBV2 and TRBJ1-5; maybe TRBD1 (5 bases). The CDR3 spans 12 residues. V lost 6 bases and J 4 bases, leaving 7 bases between the germline ends. The V gene's germline CDR1 is SNHLY and CDR2 FYNNEI. CDR3 bases read: TGTGCCAGCAGGGCAGGGAATCAGCCC. Its protein product is CASRAGNQP. The CDR3, in full, reads CASRAGNQPQHF.

Worth noting for this clone: The missing CDR3 end, 3 residues past where the read stops, is filled in from the germline J gene. The chain links TRBV7-8 to TRBJ2-5; D is undetermined. Trimming shortened V by 4 bases and J by 2 bases, and 5 bases separated the two germline ends. The CDR3 consists of 12 residues. Germline-derived CDR1 and CDR2 are SGHVS and FQNEAQ. CDR3 DNA (partial): TGTGCCAGCAGCTATCATCAAGAGACC. As protein: CASSYHQET. The full CDR3 protein is CASSYHQETQYF.

On this clone: The observed sequence ends 3 residues before the CDR3 terminus, with the missing tail filled in from the germline J gene. The chain recombines TRBV5-6 with TRBJ1-5; TRBD1 is a possible D gene (5 bases). Germline V gives CDR1 SGHDT, CDR2 YYEEEE. This CDR3 has 15 residues. Trimming removed 0 bases from V and 5 bases from J, with 12 bases in between. CDR3 region: CASSLGGSVYQPQHF. The DNA read from the CDR3 is TGTGCCAGCAGCTTGGGGGGCTCAGTGTATCAGCCC.

The CDR3 sequence is CASSNGGLQGTQYF. Incomplete CDR3 DNA: TGTGCCAGTAGTAATGGGGGCCTCCAGGGTACG. The V and J genes are TRBV19 and TRBJ2-3; D perhaps matches TRBD1 (6 bases). The read falls 3 residues short of the CDR3 end, and the missing part is taken from the germline J gene. The germline gives CDR1 LNHDA, CDR2 SQIVND (reference sequence). Between the trimmed V and J ends, which lost 4 bases and 8 bases, there was a span of 16 bases. The CDR3 contains 14 residues.

Comment on this clone: Sequencing ends 3 residues short of the CDR3 end; the germline J gene provides the rest. This chain uses TRBV7-7 with TRBJ2-1, with 9 nucleotides matching TRBD2. J gave up 6 bases and V 1 base, and 7 bases lay outside the gene matches. Germline CDR1 reads SSHAT; CDR2 reads FNYEAQ (reference sequence). CDR3 length: 16 amino acids. CDR3 amino acids: CASSLGGGTSLNEQFF. Partial CDR3 DNA: TGTGCCAGCAGCTTAGGGGGGGGGACTAGCCTCAATGAG.

Notes on this clone: Read sequence stops 3 residues before the CDR3 end, and the germline J gene provides the missing end. The rearrangement joins TRBV20-1 to TRBJ2-3, with 13 bases aligning to TRBD2. The junction had 16 bases not matched to a gene; V was cut back by 5 bases and J by 2 bases. CDR1 DFQATT and CDR2 SNEGSKA come from the germline V gene (reference sequence). The CDR3 spans 19 residues. This CDR3 reads CSAYPLAGGPMVNTDTQYF. CDR3 DNA (partial): TGCAGTGCTTACCCACTAGCGGGAGGGCCGATGGTTAACACAGATACG.

A note on this clone: The read ends 3 residues shy of where the CDR3 ends; the end is completed using the germline J gene. The chain joins TRBV7-2 to TRBJ2-2, with D uncertain. Trimming took off 4 bases at V and 5 bases at J, with 5 bases between the two ends. In germline, CDR1 is SGHTA, CDR2 FQGNSA. The CDR3 is 12 residues long. The DNA read from the CDR3 is TGTGCCAGCAGCTCCCTTACCGGGGAG. Translating gives CASSSLTGE. The entire CDR3 sequence reads CASSSLTGELFF.

CDR3 region: CASSRGDGVYGYTF. Incomplete CDR3 DNA: TGTGCCAGCAGTCGGGGGGACGGCGTCTATGGC. This rearrangement joins TRBV5-6 to TRBJ1-2; TRBD1 is a possible D gene (5 bases). The read comes to an end 3 residues before the CDR3 does, leaving the germline J gene to fill in the end. CDR3 size: 14 residues. V lost 5 bases, J lost 4 bases, and 15 bases lay in between. Germline V gene sequence: CDR1 SGHDT, CDR2 YYEEEE.

As to this clone: Coverage ceases 3 residues before the CDR3 finishes, and the germline J gene fills in the end. The V gene is TRBV19, the J gene TRBJ2-1; 11 bases match TRBD2. V was clipped by 5 bases and J by 1 base; unmatched bases: 4. CDR3 size: 16 residues. Germline CDR1 reads LNHDA; CDR2 reads SQIVND (reference sequence). This CDR3 is CASSVRTSGSYNEQFF. The part of the CDR3 DNA that was read is TGTGCCAGTAGTGTTAGGACTAGCGGGTCCTACAATGAG.

As regards this clone: Read data end 3 residues before the CDR3 end; the end is taken from the germline J gene. This chain joins TRBV14 and TRBJ2-7; D is undetermined. V gave up 0 bases and J gave up 3 bases, with 9 bases separating them. Germline V CDR1 and CDR2: SGHDN, FVKESK. The CDR3 spans 14 residues. This CDR3 is CASSQESPLYEQYF. The sequenced part of the CDR3 DNA is TGTGCCAGCAGCCAAGAATCCCCCCTCTACGAG.

Note on this clone: Read coverage stops 3 residues before the CDR3 terminus; the germline J gene supplies the remainder. This rearrangement joins TRBV2 to TRBJ1-4; tentative D call: TRBD1 (6 bases). Between the trimmed V and J ends, which lost 7 bases and 0 bases, there was a span of 9 bases. Germline V gives CDR1 SNHLY, CDR2 FYNNEI. CDR3 length equals 14 residues. The DNA read from the CDR3 is TGTGCCAGCACTGGGACACCAACTAATGAAAAA. This codes for CASTGTPTNEK. In full, the CDR3 is CASTGTPTNEKLFF.

Details on this clone: The read is 3 residues too short to cover the CDR3 end, so that end is filled in from the germline J gene. The chain carries TRBV6-2 or TRBV6-3 and TRBJ2-7; D perhaps matches TRBD1 (6 bases). Germline V CDR1 and CDR2: MNHEY, SVGEGT. With 2 bases removed from V and 1 base from J, the gap between germline ends came to 6 bases. The CDR3 has 13 residues. The CDR3 protein is CASSYGQSYEQYF. The CDR3 DNA, read in part, is TGTGCCAGCAGTTACGGACAGTCCTACGAG.

Details on this clone: The CDR3 is cut off 3 residues early in the read; its end comes from the germline J gene. The chain uses TRBV6-2 or TRBV6-3 and TRBJ2-2, with D unclear. This CDR3 has 14 residues. With 7 bases removed from V and 6 bases from J, the gap between germline ends came to 15 bases. Germline V gives CDR1 MNHEY, CDR2 SVGEGT. The CDR3 is CASTHPASAGELFF. Partial CDR3 DNA: TGTGCCAGCACCCACCCCGCAAGCGCCGGGGAG.

As regards this clone: The read ends 3 residues early relative to the CDR3; the germline J gene fills the gap. The V gene is TRBV10-3, the J gene TRBJ1-2; TRBD1 aligns across 7 bases. Trimming took 8 bases from V and 2 from J; bases not matched to a gene: 2. The germline CDR1 and CDR2 sequences are ENHRY and SYGVKD. This CDR3 has 12 amino acids. The CDR3 DNA, read in part, is TGTGCCATCGAACAGGGGAACTATGGC. The encoded protein is CAIEQGNYG. The whole CDR3 protein is CAIEQGNYGYTF.